The text below deals with one T cell receptor (beta chain). The data originate from a study of blood T cell repertoires in COVID-19. For the study at large: Acute and convalescent COVID-19 samples came from the United States, Italy and Spain. Nucleic acid was either cDNA or gDNA, and it came from T cells, B-cell-depleted T cells, or PBMCs.

Per germline, CDR1 MNHNY and CDR2 SVGAGI (reference sequence). This CDR3 is 14 amino acids long. J gave up 10 bases and V 7 bases, and 9 bases lay outside the gene matches. Source study methods: Estimation of nucleated cell counts relied on the amplification of reference gene primers. Profiled with immunoSEQ multiplex PCR; TCRdb holds only in-frame clones, not every one. V and J calls and clone size come straight from that table; D and trimming were deduced from the DNA. The sample has about 35,000 clones; roughly four fifths are singletons. What was sequenced was peripheral blood. The chain couples TRBV6-6 to TRBJ1-6; 8 nucleotides match TRBD1. The source is a human donor in a cohort sampled during active COVID-19. CDR3 DNA sequence: TGTGCCAGCAAACCAGGGGGCGCGAGGTCACCCCTCCACTTT. It codes for CASKPGGARSPLHF.